A selection of T cell receptor beta chains follows, all from one sample in a study of cytomegalovirus exposure and HLA in healthy donors. Sequencing was performed with immunoSEQ multiplex PCR; in TCRdb, only in-frame clones are kept and a portion is missing. The top ten hold just under 3% of the sample, which has roughly 150,000 clones, 65% to 80% seen once. Source material: PBMCs. The receptor source for this set is a woman aged 45-59 years in good health and CMV-seropositive. CDR3s include the opening cysteine and the closing phenylalanine or tryptophan. D genes are given only for firm matches. A row's size may be missing; if present it is once, few, many or a size class.

v_call	d_call	j_call	clone_size	cdr3_nt	cdr3_aa
TRBV19	NA	TRBJ1-6	NA	TGTGCCAGTAGTATGTTGGAGGGCTATAATTCACCCCTCCACTTT	CASSMLEGYNSPLHF
TRBV5-1	NA	TRBJ2-3	once	TGCGCCAGCAGCTTTATAGGGGTTCACACCACAGATACGCAGTATTTT	CASSFIGVHTTDTQYF
TRBV6-6	TRBD1	TRBJ1-6	NA	TGTGCCAGCAGGGGACAGGCCCGACCCCTCCACTTT	CASRGQARPLHF
TRBV14	NA	TRBJ2-2	few	TGTGCCAGCAGTCAAGGGGTACGGGGTGCCGGGGAGCTGTTTTTT	CASSQGVRGAGELFF
TRBV6-5	NA	TRBJ2-3	NA	TGTGCCAGCAGCCGCGGAGAGAGGGCAGATACGCAGTATTTT	CASSRGERADTQYF
TRBV4-1	NA	TRBJ2-3	NA	TGCGCCAGCAGCCAAGCGGGGGGCACAGATACGCAGTATTTT	CASSQAGGTDTQYF
TRBV4-1	NA	TRBJ2-7	NA	TGCGCCAGCAGCCCTTACGGGAACGTGCAGTACTTC	CASSPYGNVQYF
TRBV13	TRBD1	TRBJ1-1	few	TGTGCCAGCAGCCTGGTAGGGACAGGGGGAACTGAAGCTTTCTTT	CASSLVGTGGTEAFF
TRBV30	NA	TRBJ1-4	NA	TGTGCCTGGAGCGTAGAATATGGGGCGACTAATGAAAAACTGTTTTTT	CAWSVEYGATNEKLFF
TRBV7-9	TRBD1	TRBJ1-1	NA	TGTGCCAGCAACGTTTACGTACAGGGGAGGACTGAAGCTTTCTTT	CASNVYVQGRTEAFF
TRBV4-1	NA	TRBJ1-4	few	TGCGCCAGCAGTCGTTCCGGGGACCCGGGGGGGGGCAGTGAAAAACTGTTTTTT	CASSRSGDPGGGSEKLFF